Below are 21 T cell receptor beta chains sequenced from a single sample in a study of read filtering for tumor transcriptome and immune sequencing. The library was built from approximately 400 ng RNA with molecular barcoded adaptors for alpha/delta and beta/gamma chains. TCRdb itself ran the reads through MiXCR, one entry per CDR3 protein. Of about 86,000 distinct CDR3 sequences listed, about 12% were seen once; the top ten hold under 15%. Sample: a population of CD138-negative cells sorted from bone marrow. All receptors come from a donor aged 40 or over with multiple myeloma.

This clonotype was counted many times. The rearrangement links TRBV12-3 or TRBV12-4 to TRBJ2-5; D may be TRBD1 or TRBD2 (5 bases each). This CDR3 is 14 amino acids long. V lost 6 bases to trimming and J lost 5 bases, with 16 bases between them. CDR3 sequence: CASRILRDGETQYF. In nucleotides, the CDR3 is TGTGCCAGCAGGATACTGAGGGACGGGGAGACCCAGTACTTC.

There are many counts of this clonotype. V and J are TRBV30 and TRBJ2-1; either TRBD1 or TRBD2 may fit D (5 bases each). Trimming removed 3 bases from V and 3 bases from J, with 15 bases in between. The germline V gene has CDR1 GTSNPN and CDR2 SVGIG (reference sequence). This CDR3 has 15 amino acids. CDR3 loop: CAWSGTVLSYNEQFF. The CDR3 coding sequence is TGTGCCTGGAGCGGGACCGTTCTTAGCTACAATGAGCAGTTCTTC.

This clonotype was observed many times. This chain uses TRBV11-2 with TRBJ2-7; 11 bases agree with TRBD1. The CDR3 runs to 14 residues. Germline CDR1 SGHAT, CDR2 FQNNGV. Trimming cost V 8 bases and J 6 bases; bases outside gene matches: 9. CDR3 loop: CASGGTGGFGEQYF. CDR3 DNA sequence: TGTGCCAGCGGCGGGACAGGGGGGTTCGGCGAGCAGTACTTC.

With respect to this clonotype: Since no conserved phenylalanine or tryptophan closes the CDR3, a read error is the likely cause. This chain uses TRBV6-5 with TRBJ2-7; tentatively, D is TRBD2 (6 bases). Trimming shortened V by 3 bases and J by 5 bases, and 14 bases separated the two germline ends. The CDR3 is 14 residues long. Germline CDR1 is MNHEY and CDR2 is SVGAGI. Here the CDR3 DNA reads TGTGCCAGCAGTTATGGGGGGACGGGGGACGAGCAGTACCTC. Translation: CASSYGGTGDEQYL.

This clonotype was recorded many times. The J gene is TRBJ2-1, the V gene TRBV3-1; TRBD2 might be the D (5 bases). Trimming removed 4 bases at V and 4 bases at J, with 17 bases between. The CDR3 is 16 residues long. Per germline, CDR1 LGHDT and CDR2 YNNKEL (reference sequence). The CDR3 protein is CASSPKKAATYNEQFF. In DNA, the CDR3 is TGTGCCAGCAGCCCAAAAAAAGCGGCCACATACAATGAGCAGTTCTTC.

This clonotype was counted at least ten times. The V gene is TRBV20-1, the J gene TRBJ2-7; a weak D match, TRBD2 (5 bases). In germline, CDR1 is DFQATT, CDR2 SNEGSKA (reference sequence). The CDR3 spans 13 residues. The V gene lost 0 bases and the J gene lost 2 bases, with 8 bases spanning the gap. CDR3 sequence (DNA): TGCAGTGCTAGAGAGCGGGCTGCCTACGAGCAGTACTTC. Translating gives CSARERAAYEQYF.

In this sample, this clonotype turned up many times. The J gene is TRBJ2-5, the V gene TRBV6-1; D could derive from TRBD1 or TRBD2 (5 bases each). The ends were cut back, 2 bases at V and 5 bases at J, with 12 bases in the middle. The CDR3 runs 14 residues. Germline V CDR1 and CDR2: MNHNS, SASEGT. This chain's CDR3 is CASSERGPSETQYF. For the CDR3, the DNA is TGTGCCAGCAGTGAACGGGGCCCATCGGAGACCCAGTACTTC.

As to this clonotype: A much larger clone differs from this one at a single base, so this may be a read error. V is TRBV13 and J is TRBJ1-2, with 8 nucleotides matching TRBD1. J was trimmed by 8 bases and V by 5 bases; bases with no gene match: 10. The CDR3 is 14 amino acids. Looked up from germline, CDR1 is PRHDT and CDR2 is FYEKMQ (reference sequence). The CDR3 coding sequence is TGTGCCAGCAGCGCCGGGGCAGGGGGCCGAGGCTACACCTTC. Protein sequence: CASSAGAGGRGYTF.

This clonotype was seen ten or more times. The chain recombines TRBV5-1 with TRBJ2-5; tentative D call: TRBD2 (7 bases). Trimming took 0 bases from V and 4 from J, leaving 19 bases between them. CDR1 SGHRS and CDR2 YFSETQ come from the germline V gene. The CDR3 sequence is 17 residues long. The CDR3 here is CASSLEAAGGAGETQYF. The CDR3 DNA reads TGCGCCAGCAGCTTGGAGGCTGCTGGGGGGGCGGGAGAGACCCAGTACTTC.

This chain uses TRBV12-3 or TRBV12-4 with TRBJ2-5; 10 bases match TRBD1. V lost 6 bases to trimming and J lost 5 bases; unmatched junction nucleotides: 6. The CDR3 is 14 residues long. CDR3 in DNA: TGTGCCAGCAGACGGGACAGGGGAGGCGAGACCCAGTACTTC. It yields the protein CASRRDRGGETQYF.

At least ten counts were recorded for this clonotype. This rearrangement joins TRBV3-1 to TRBJ2-7; 7 nucleotides match TRBD2. In germline, CDR1 is LGHDT, CDR2 YNNKEL (reference sequence). With V trimmed by 4 bases and J by 5 bases, 8 bases remained unmatched. This CDR3 has 14 residues. Written as DNA, the CDR3 is TGTGCCAGCAGCCCAGCCCGGCTAGCGGACGAGCAGTACTTC. It encodes CASSPARLADEQYF.

This clonotype was counted ten times or more. The gene calls are TRBV7-3 and TRBJ2-1, with D uncertain. This CDR3 is 14 amino acids long. V lost 5 bases and J lost 2, with 10 bases in between. Looked up from germline, CDR1 is SGHTA and CDR2 is FQGTGA. CDR3 nucleotide sequence: TGTGCCAGCAGCCCAGCCAGAACCTACAATGAGCAGTTCTTC. Amino acids: CASSPARTYNEQFF.

At least ten counts were recorded for this clonotype. The DNA of the CDR3 is TGTGCCAGCAGCTTAGGGACTAGCAAGGGCAATGAGCAGTTCTTC. This sequence encodes CASSLGTSKGNEQFF. This rearrangement joins TRBV7-2 to TRBJ2-1; 8 bases are a match to TRBD2. The CDR3 covers 15 residues. Trimming cost V 1 base and J 6 bases; bases outside gene matches: 5. Germline values: CDR1 SGHTA, CDR2 FQGNSA.

A few counts support this clonotype. This sequence joins TRBV11-2 and TRBJ2-1; D is perhaps TRBD1 or TRBD2 (5 bases each). With 5 bases removed from V and 0 bases from J, the gap between germline ends came to 11 bases. The V gene's germline CDR1 is SGHAT and CDR2 FQNNGV. The CDR3 runs 15 residues. The CDR3 spells CASSRDVSSYNEQFF. The CDR3 DNA follows: TGTGCCAGCAGCAGGGACGTCAGCTCCTACAATGAGCAGTTCTTC. Using reference TRBV11-2 and TRBJ2-1 for the parts outside the CDR3, the full variable domain is EAGVAQSPRYKIIEKRQSVAFWCNPISGHATLYWYQQILGQGPKLLIQFQNNGVVDDSQLPKDRFSAERLKGVDSTLKIQPAKLEDSAVYLCASSRDVSSYNEQFFGPGTRLTVL.

Ten or more counts support this clonotype. The genes are TRBV20-1 and TRBJ2-7, with 7 bases identical to TRBD1. V gave up 0 bases and J gave up 4 bases; unmatched junction bases: 9. The CDR3 has 15 residues. Germline CDR1 and CDR2: DFQATT and SNEGSKA (reference sequence). The chain's CDR3 is CSARDRRGRKYEQYF. CDR3 DNA: TGCAGTGCTAGAGATCGAAGGGGGCGCAAGTACGAGCAGTACTTC.

There are many counts of this clonotype. The chain links TRBV19 to TRBJ2-5; perhaps TRBD1 as D (6 bases). The CDR3 extends over 15 amino acids. Germline V gives CDR1 LNHDA, CDR2 SQIVND (reference sequence). Trimming left V 5 bases short and J 4 bases short, with 17 bases between. DNA for the CDR3: TGTGCCAGTAGTCCCACAGGACAGTCCCGAGAGACCCAGTACTTC. Amino acid sequence: CASSPTGQSRETQYF.

This clonotype was counted ten times or more. The chain links TRBV20-1 to TRBJ2-1; 11 nucleotides match TRBD2. With 1 base clipped from V and 7 bases from J, the junction kept 12 bases outside the gene matches. The CDR3 loop spans 17 amino acids. Germline lookup yields CDR1 DFQATT and CDR2 SNEGSKA (reference sequence). CDR3 loop: CSARGTSGSPRRNEQFF. Written as DNA, the CDR3 is TGCAGTGCTAGAGGTACTAGCGGGAGCCCCCGGCGAAATGAGCAGTTCTTC.

The sample holds a few counts of this clonotype. This chain connects TRBV20-1 to TRBJ1-1, with D possibly TRBD1 on 5 matching bases. Between the trimmed V and J ends, which lost 4 bases and 8 bases, there was a span of 20 bases. Germline V gene sequence: CDR1 DFQATT, CDR2 SNEGSKA (reference sequence). This CDR3 is built from 14 residues. CDR3 region: CSAKVSRGRTEAFF. The CDR3 nucleotides are TGCAGTGCTAAAGTATCAAGGGGAAGAACCGAAGCTTTCTTT.

The sample holds many counts of this clonotype. The genes are TRBV7-9 and TRBJ2-2, with D perhaps matching TRBD2 (5 bases). Trimming removed 5 bases at V and 4 bases at J, with 14 bases between. The CDR3 is made up of 15 amino acids. Looked up from germline, CDR1 is SEHNR and CDR2 is FQNEAQ (reference sequence). The CDR3 spells CASSRDGGVTGELFF. The DNA of the CDR3 is TGTGCCAGCAGCCGAGACGGAGGTGTCACCGGGGAGCTGTTTTTT.

In its sample, this clonotype was seen a few times. V gene TRBV12-3 or TRBV12-4 combines with J gene TRBJ2-5, with a possible D match to TRBD2 (7 bases). With 4 bases removed from V and 5 bases from J, the gap between germline ends came to 17 bases. The CDR3 is 15 residues long. The CDR3 loop reads CASSSIPGGGETQYF. CDR3 bases: TGTGCCAGCAGTTCAATTCCGGGGGGCGGTGAGACCCAGTACTTC.

Worth noting for this clonotype: A much larger clone lies a single base off, so this may be a read error. The chain joins TRBV7-8 to TRBJ1-1; D ambiguous. The CDR3 has 15 amino acids. Germline V CDR1 and CDR2: SGHVS, FQNEAQ. Here the CDR3 reads CASSLGAGLNTETFF. CDR3 bases: TGTGCCAGCAGCTTAGGAGCCGGGCTGAACACTGAAACTTTCTTT.